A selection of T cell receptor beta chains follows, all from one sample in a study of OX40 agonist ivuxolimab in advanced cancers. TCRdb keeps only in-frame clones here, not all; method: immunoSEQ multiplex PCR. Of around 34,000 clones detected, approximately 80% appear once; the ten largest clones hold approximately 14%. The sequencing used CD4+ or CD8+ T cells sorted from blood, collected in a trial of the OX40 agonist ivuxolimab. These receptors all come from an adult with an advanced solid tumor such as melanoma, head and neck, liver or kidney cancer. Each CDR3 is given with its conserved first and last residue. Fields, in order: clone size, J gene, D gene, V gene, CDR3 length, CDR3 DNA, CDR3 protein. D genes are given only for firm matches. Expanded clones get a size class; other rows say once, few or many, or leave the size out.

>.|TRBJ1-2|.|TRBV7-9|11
TGTGCCAGCAGCCTGACGAGTGGCTACACCTTC
CASSLTSGYTF
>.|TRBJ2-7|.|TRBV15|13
TGTGCCACCAGCACGGACAAACCCTACGAGCAGTACTTC
CATSTDKPYEQYF
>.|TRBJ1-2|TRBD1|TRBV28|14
TGTGCCAGCAGGCCTGGACAGGGCCTGGGAGGCTACACCTTC
CASRPGQGLGGYTF
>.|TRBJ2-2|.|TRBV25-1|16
TGTGCCAGCAGTGATAATAGGGTTTGGGTCACCGGGGAGCTGTTTTTT
CASSDNRVWVTGELFF
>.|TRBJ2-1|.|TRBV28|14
TGTGCCAGCAGTTACGCTTCTGGCAGCAATGAGCAGTTCTTC
CASSYASGSNEQFF
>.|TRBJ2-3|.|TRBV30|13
TGTGCCTGGGAAGGCGGGGAGACCAATACGCAGTATTTT
CAWEGGETNTQYF
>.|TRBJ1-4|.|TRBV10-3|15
TGTGCCATCAGTGAGGGGTGGGGACCTAATGAAAAACTGTTTTTT
CAISEGWGPNEKLFF
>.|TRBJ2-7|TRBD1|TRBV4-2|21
TGTGCCAGCAGCCGTCTTTTTCCCCCGGGACAGGGGGGGATCACTGACTACGAGCAGTACTTC
CASSRLFPPGQGGITDYEQYF
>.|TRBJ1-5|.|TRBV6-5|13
TGTGCCAGCAGTTACAGGGGCAATCAGCCCCAGCATTTT
CASSYRGNQPQHF
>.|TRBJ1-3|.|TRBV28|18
TGTGCCAGCAGTTTACCGGGGGTTGGGGGATCCTCTGGAAACACCATATATTTT
CASSLPGVGGSSGNTIYF
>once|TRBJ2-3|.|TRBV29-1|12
TGCAGCGCTGGGACTGGCGGGACACACGGGTATTTT
CSAGTGGTHGYF
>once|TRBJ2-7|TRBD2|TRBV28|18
TGTGCCAGCACCTCCCCTTTGGTACTAGCGGGAGGATCCTACGAGCAGTACTTC
CASTSPLVLAGGSYEQYF
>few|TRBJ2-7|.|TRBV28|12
TGTGCCAGCAGTGTAAAGCCCTACGAGCAGTACTTC
CASSVKPYEQYF
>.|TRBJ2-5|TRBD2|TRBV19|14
TGTGCCAGTAGCGCCGGGACTAGCGAAGAGACCCAGTACTTC
CASSAGTSEETQYF
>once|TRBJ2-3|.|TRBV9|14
TGTGCCAGCACGACCGCTGGGAGTCCAGATACGCAGTATTTT
CASTTAGSPDTQYF
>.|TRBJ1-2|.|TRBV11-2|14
TGTGCCAGCAGCTTAGATGGGACACCCATAGCTTACACCTTC
CASSLDGTPIAYTF
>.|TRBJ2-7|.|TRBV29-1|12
TGCAGCGTTCAGGGACGCACCTACGAGCAGTACTTC
CSVQGRTYEQYF
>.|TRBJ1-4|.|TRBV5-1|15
TGCGCCAGCAGCTTGCAGAAGGGTTTGAGGGAAAAACTGTTTTTT
CASSLQKGLREKLFF
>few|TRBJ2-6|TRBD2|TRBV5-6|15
TGTGCCAGCAGCCCCGGGACTACCGGGGCCAACGTCCTGACTTTC
CASSPGTTGANVLTF
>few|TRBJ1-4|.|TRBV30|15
TGTGCCTGGAGTGTATCGGCCAGAGTTAATGAAAAACTGTTTTTT
CAWSVSARVNEKLFF
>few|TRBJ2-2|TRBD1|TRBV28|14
TGTGCCAGCAGTCCTCCGACAGGGGACGGGGAGCTGTTTTTT
CASSPPTGDGELFF
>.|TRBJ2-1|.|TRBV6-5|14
TGTGCCAGCAGTGGGGACACTCTTAGGAATGAGCAGTTCTTC
CASSGDTLRNEQFF
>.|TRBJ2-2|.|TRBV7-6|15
TGTGCCAGCAGCTTAGCAGGTTTAAACACCGGGGAGCTGTTTTTT
CASSLAGLNTGELFF
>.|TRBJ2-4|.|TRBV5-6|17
TGTGCCAGCAGCTTGGGGACTTCCTCCCTAGCCAAAAACATTCAGTACTTC
CASSLGTSSLAKNIQYF
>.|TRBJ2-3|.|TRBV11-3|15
TGTGCCAGCAGCTTAGGGAGGGATCCCACAGATACGCAGTATTTT
CASSLGRDPTDTQYF
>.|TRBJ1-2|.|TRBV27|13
TGTGCCAGCACCTCCCGGCGGGGATATGGCTACACCTTC
CASTSRRGYGYTF
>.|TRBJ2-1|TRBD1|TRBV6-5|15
TGTGCCAGCAGAAGGGGACAGGGCTCCTACAATGAGCAGTTCTTC
CASRRGQGSYNEQFF
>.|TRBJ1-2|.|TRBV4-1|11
TGCGCCAGCAGCGGCCGGTCGCTATTCACCTTC
CASSGRSLFTF
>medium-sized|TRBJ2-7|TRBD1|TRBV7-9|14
TGTGCCAGCAGCTCACCACAGGGGGAAAGAGAGCAGTACTTC
CASSSPQGEREQYF
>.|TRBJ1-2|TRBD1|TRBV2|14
TGTGCCAGCAAGGGGACAGGGGAAAGCTATGGCTACACCTTC
CASKGTGESYGYTF
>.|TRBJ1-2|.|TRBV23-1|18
TGCGCCAGCAGTCAATCGGGGATCTTTCTCGCTGATGGCTATGGCTACACCTTC
CASSQSGIFLADGYGYTF
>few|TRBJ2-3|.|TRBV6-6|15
TGTGCCAGCAGTCTGACGGGCGGCAACACAGATACGCAGTATTTT
CASSLTGGNTDTQYF
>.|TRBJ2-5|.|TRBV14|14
TGTGCCAGCAGCCAGTCCGGAGGAGGCGAGACCCAGTACTTC
CASSQSGGGETQYF
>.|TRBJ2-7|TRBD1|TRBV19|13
TGTGCCAGTAGGTCAGGGGGCTCCTACGAGCAGTACTTC
CASRSGGSYEQYF
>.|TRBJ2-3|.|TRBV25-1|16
TGTGCCAGCAGTGACCCCTCTCTGGGCGCCGGGGATACGCAGTATTTT
CASSDPSLGAGDTQYF
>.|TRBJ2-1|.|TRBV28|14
TGTGCCACCGATCAGGGGACGGGGAACAATGAGCAGTTCTTC
CATDQGTGNNEQFF
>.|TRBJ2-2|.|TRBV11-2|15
TGTGCCAGCAGAACCGACAGAAGGAACACCGGGGAGCTGTTTTTT
CASRTDRRNTGELFF
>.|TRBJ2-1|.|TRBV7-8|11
TGTGCCAGCAGCTCCGGCAATGAGCAGTTCTTC
CASSSGNEQFF
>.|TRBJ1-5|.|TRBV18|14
TGTGCCAGCTCACCGGGGAGGGAGGGCCAGCCCCAGCATTTT
CASSPGREGQPQHF
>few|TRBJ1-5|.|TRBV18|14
TGTGCCAGCTCACCAAAGGAGGGCAGTCAGCCCCAGCATTTT
CASSPKEGSQPQHF
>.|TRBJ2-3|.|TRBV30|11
TGTGCCTGGAGGGGCACAGATACGCAGTATTTT
CAWRGTDTQYF
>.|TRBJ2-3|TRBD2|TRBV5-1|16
TGCGCCAGCAGCCCGAGGAGCGGGAGGGCCCGTGATACGCAGTATTTT
CASSPRSGRARDTQYF
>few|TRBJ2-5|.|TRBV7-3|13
TGTGCCAGCAGCTTAACGAACCAAGAGACCCAGTACTTC
CASSLTNQETQYF
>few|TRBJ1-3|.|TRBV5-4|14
TGTGCCAGCAGCTCTGGACTGCTCGAAAACACCATATATTTT
CASSSGLLENTIYF
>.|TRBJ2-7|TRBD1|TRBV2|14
TGTGCCAGCAGTCGACAGGGTTTTTCCTACGAGCAGTACTTC
CASSRQGFSYEQYF
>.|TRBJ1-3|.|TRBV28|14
TGTGCCAGCCGCGCGGGGAGCTCTGGAAACACCATATATTTT
CASRAGSSGNTIYF
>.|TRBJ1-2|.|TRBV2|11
TGTGCCAGCAGTGACCCCTTAGGCTACACCTTC
CASSDPLGYTF
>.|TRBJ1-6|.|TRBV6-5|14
TGTGCCAGCAGAAGAGGGAGTAATAATTCACCCCTCCACTTT
CASRRGSNNSPLHF
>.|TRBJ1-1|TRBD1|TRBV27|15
TGTGCCAGCCGCCCCTCCGACAGGGGGAACACTGAAGCTTTCTTT
CASRPSDRGNTEAFF
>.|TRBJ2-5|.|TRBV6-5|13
TGTGCCAGCAGTTACTCGATGGCCGAGACCCAGTACTTC
CASSYSMAETQYF
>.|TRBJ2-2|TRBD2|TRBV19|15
TGTGCCAGTATTAGAGGGAGGGCCGGTCTCGGGGAGCTGTTTTTT
CASIRGRAGLGELFF
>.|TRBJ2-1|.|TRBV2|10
TGTGCCAGCAGTACGGGGGAGCAGTTCTTC
CASSTGEQFF
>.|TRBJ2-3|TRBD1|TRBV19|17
TGTGCCAGTAGTATAGTCGGACAGGGCTCTAGCAGGGATACGCAGTATTTT
CASSIVGQGSSRDTQYF
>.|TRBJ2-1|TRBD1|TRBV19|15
TGTGCCAGTAGGTGGGGGACAGCCACCTACAATGAGCAGTTCTTC
CASRWGTATYNEQFF